Sequencing of this TCR beta chain was carried out in a study of T cell changes during pregnancy in multiple sclerosis. Generated by immunoSEQ multiplex PCR, the TCRdb table keeps only in-frame clones and is missing some. Of some 49,000 clones listed, about 91% are singletons. This CDR3 spans 14 amino acids. Trimming stripped 0 bases from V and 0 bases from J, with 5 bases between. Looked up from germline, CDR1 is LGHNA and CDR2 is YSLEER. This sequence originates from a female donor in good health, enrolled as a control in a pregnancy study. The input for sequencing was CD4+ T cells from peripheral blood mononuclear cells, taken in the second trimester of pregnancy. This chain connects TRBV4-3 to TRBJ1-1; D is ambiguous. CDR3 coding DNA: TGCGCCAGCAGCCAAGAGGCACTGAACACTGAAGCTTTCTTT. Translating gives CASSQEALNTEAFF.